This T cell receptor (beta chain) was observed in a study of CD8+ T cells in alopecia areata. The study, taken as a whole, reports: Scalp repertoires also include resident alphabeta T cells from normal skin. Lesional scalp displayed greater clonality than normal scalp, most notably in alopecia totalis/universalis.

In the case of this clone: Its antigen is as yet unknown.

With 4 bases removed from V and 2 bases from J, the gap between germline ends came to 6 bases. Germline assignment: CDR1 SGHTA and CDR2 FQGNSA. The CDR3 is 13 residues long. The sequencing template was cDNA reverse transcribed from extracted RNA. Sequenced by immunoSEQ multiplex PCR; TCRdb stores in-frame clones only, minus some. There are more than 200,000 clones in the sample; 67% occur only once, and approximately 1.2% lies in the top ten. Lesional scalp tissue (obtained by punch biopsy) and peripheral blood were collected from alopecia areata patients. V and J are TRBV7-2 and TRBJ1-3, with unresolved D. The clonotype originates from a human donor with alopecia areata. Source: CD4+ T cells sorted from blood, taken at week 0. DNA of the CDR3: TGTGCCAGCAGCTCGCTCCCTGGAAACACCATATATTTT. Its translation: CASSSLPGNTIYF.